The entry that follows covers one T cell receptor beta chain sequence. What it binds is unknown. This sample was taken from a study of shared clonotypes between healthy human individuals. From CD4+ cells came CD45RA+ naive and CD45RA-negative memory subsets. The CDR3 runs to 14 residues. Trimming took 2 bases from V and 1 from J, leaving 11 bases between them. CDR1 is GTSNPN, CDR2 SVGIG, per germline (reference sequence). Broader study findings: Among donors, the sharing of clonotypes was expected to be influenced by sequencing depth.

The study ran the assay at deep level. The assay was immunoSEQ multiplex PCR, and TCRdb's table has in-frame clones only and misses some. The sample comprises a few million clones, over 85% of which are singletons, and under 0.45% rests with the top ten. The material sequenced was naive CD4+ T cells from PBMCs. Subset here: CD45RA+ positively selected. The chain couples TRBV30 to TRBJ1-2; possibly TRBD1 for D (5 bases). The sequence was collected from a man between 18 and 29 years old in good health. Some clones in this sample may be carry-over from other donors' samples. The CDR3 protein is CAWSRTSLNYGYTF. Written as DNA, the CDR3 is TGTGCCTGGAGTAGGACAAGCCTTAACTATGGCTACACCTTC. The entire variable domain, with the rest obtained from reference TRBV30 and TRBJ1-2, is as follows: SQTIHQWPATLVQPVGSPLSLECTVEGTSNPNLYWYRQAAGRGLQLLFYSVGIGQISSEVPQNLSASRPQDRQFILSSKKLLLSDSGFYLCAWSRTSLNYGYTFGSGTRLTVV.